This entry lists 9 T cell receptor beta chains sequenced from one sample in a study of early T cells in non-severe SARS-CoV-2 infection. TCRdb reprocessed the 5' RACE reads via MiXCR and lists one record per CDR3 protein. The sample lists approximately 70,000 distinct CDR3 sequences; approximately 12% were seen once. Sequencing was carried out using whole blood. The source of these receptors is an adult who was a healthcare worker with PCR-confirmed SARS-CoV-2 infection or an uninfected control (not recorded which).

This clonotype was found many times. The chain carries TRBV7-6 and TRBJ2-1, with 9 bases aligning to TRBD1. J lost 9 bases, V lost 6 bases, and 9 bases had no gene match. The CDR3 totals 14 residues. Germline CDR1 reads SGHVS; CDR2 reads FNYEAQ. The CDR3 sequence is CASRRGQGLGEQFF. As DNA, the CDR3 is TGTGCCAGCAGACGCGGACAGGGGCTGGGTGAGCAGTTCTTC.

The chain joins TRBV12-3 or TRBV12-4 to TRBJ2-7; no clear D. The CDR3 is 12 residues long. The V gene lost 3 bases and the J gene lost 6 bases, with 9 bases spanning the gap. The CDR3 protein is CASSFSRFEQYF. The CDR3 DNA is TGTGCCAGCAGTTTCTCGCGTTTCGAGCAGTACTTC.

This clonotype was observed many times. The V call is TRBV4-3, the J call TRBJ2-3, with 9 positions matching TRBD2. Germline assignment: CDR1 LGHNA and CDR2 YSLEER. This CDR3 is built from 17 residues. After removal of 3 bases from V and 0 bases from J, the junction contained 7 bases not matched to a gene. CDR3 region: CASSQVAGDPSTDTQYF. CDR3 DNA sequence: TGCGCCAGCAGCCAGGTAGCGGGAGACCCTAGCACAGATACGCAGTATTTT.

The sample holds many counts of this clonotype. V is TRBV28 and J is TRBJ2-7; 9 bases match TRBD1. CDR3 size: 14 residues. Germline CDR1 and CDR2: MDHEN and SYDVKM. V lost 6 bases to trimming and J lost 4 bases; unmatched junction nucleotides: 7. CDR3 nucleotide sequence: TGTGCCAGCAGAGCCGGGACAGGGTGGTACGAGCAGTACTTC. This sequence encodes CASRAGTGWYEQYF.

This clonotype was observed at least ten times. The chain has TRBV6-5 and TRBJ2-7, with a tentative D call TRBD2 (6 bases). Trimming pared 5 bases from V and 6 bases from J, leaving 17 bases between. The CDR3 sequence is 14 residues long. Germline CDR1 MNHEY, CDR2 SVGAGI. CDR3 region: CASSPRPASVEQYF. The DNA of the CDR3 is TGTGCCAGCAGTCCACGGCCGGCTAGCGTCGAGCAGTACTTC.

Many counts were recorded for this clonotype. This rearrangement joins TRBV21-1 to TRBJ2-4. TRBV21-1 is a recognized pseudogene. The CDR3 loop spans 15 amino acids. This CDR3 is CASSSPLLAKNIQYF. CDR3 coding DNA: TGTGCCAGCAGCAGTCCGTTATTAGCCAAAAACATTCAGTACTTC.

The table lists this clonotype with many counts. The chain joins TRBV7-9 to TRBJ2-1; a weak D match, TRBD1 (6 bases). The CDR3 has 19 amino acids. The V gene's germline CDR1 is SEHNR and CDR2 FQNEAQ (reference sequence). V lost 4 bases, J lost 0 bases, and 22 bases lay in between. As DNA, the CDR3 is TGTGCCAGCAGCTCCGCAGGGGTACGTGGGGGTAGCTCCTACAATGAGCAGTTCTTC. This encodes CASSSAGVRGGSSYNEQFF.

The chain couples TRBV6-5 to TRBJ2-1; the D is unclear. The CDR3 spans 15 residues. Trimming removed 2 bases at V and 5 bases at J, with 13 bases between. Germline V lookup: CDR1 MNHEY, CDR2 SVGAGI. DNA for the CDR3: TGTGCCAGCAGTTACGGTTCCTACCGGAACAATGAGCAGTTCTTC. The encoded protein is CASSYGSYRNNEQFF.

In this sample, this clonotype turned up many times. This chain connects TRBV27 to TRBJ2-2; TRBD2 matches 7 bases. Trimming cost V 0 bases and J 5 bases; bases outside gene matches: 6. The CDR3 runs to 16 residues. CDR1 and CDR2 from the germline V gene are MNHEY and SMNVEV (reference sequence). The CDR3 nucleotides are TGTGCCAGCAGTTTATCTGGCGGGAGTCTTACCGGGGAGCTGTTTTTT. This codes for CASSLSGGSLTGELFF.